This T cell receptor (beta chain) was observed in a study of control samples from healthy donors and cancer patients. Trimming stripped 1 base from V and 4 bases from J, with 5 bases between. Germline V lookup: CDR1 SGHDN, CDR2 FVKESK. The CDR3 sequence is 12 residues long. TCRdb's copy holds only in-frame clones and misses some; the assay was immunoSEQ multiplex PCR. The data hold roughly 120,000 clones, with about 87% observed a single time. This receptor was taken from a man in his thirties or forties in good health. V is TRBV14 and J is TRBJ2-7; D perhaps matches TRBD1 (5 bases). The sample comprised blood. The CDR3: CASSQGTYEQYV. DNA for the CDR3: TGTGCCAGCAGCCAAGGGACATACGAGCAGTACGTC.